Below, one TCR beta chain is given with its context. Trimming stripped 0 bases from V and 5 bases from J, with 14 bases between. The CDR3 consists of 16 residues. The germline V gene has CDR1 LGHDT and CDR2 YNNKEL (reference sequence). Assay used: immunoSEQ multiplex PCR; TCRdb lists only in-frame clones, some missing. The sample has 35,000 to 55,000 clones; nearly 90% are singletons. The entry originates in a study of blood T cell repertoires in COVID-19. The rearrangement joins TRBV3-1 (or the pseudogene TRBV3-2) to TRBJ2-1; maybe TRBD2 (5 bases). The sample taken for sequencing was peripheral blood. This receptor was identified in a man aged 65-85 years with active COVID-19. The CDR3 here is CASSQESAGNDNEQFF. The CDR3 nucleotides are TGTGCCAGCAGCCAAGAAAGCGCCGGGAACGACAATGAGCAGTTCTTC.